Shown below are 23 T cell receptor beta chains from a single sample sequenced in a study of blood T cell repertoires in COVID-19 (dated by TCRdb to the early 2020s). Library prep was done by the immunoSEQ multiplex PCR assay. As stored in TCRdb, this immuneACCESS dataset retains in-frame rearrangements with V and J assigned. A fraction of the clones does not appear; measured against another copy, unresolved V genes explain less than half of the discrepancy, and the remainder lacks a known reason. The sample includes a few hundred thousand clones, with 85% observed a single time. The ten largest clones capture more than 3% of the sample. Sample: peripheral blood. Receptor source: a woman between 18 and 30 years old with acute or convalescent COVID-19.

Here the CDR3 DNA reads TGTGCCAGCAGCAAAGGGTGGGGGGACCAACCGGATACGCAGTATTTT. Its translation is CASSKGWGDQPDTQYF. The chain links TRBV5-4 to TRBJ2-3, with TRBD2 as a possible D gene (6 bases). Germline assignment: CDR1 SGHNT and CDR2 YYREEE (reference sequence). The CDR3 spans 16 residues. The ends were cut back, 4 bases at V and 6 bases at J, with 21 bases in the middle. Combining the CDR3 with reference TRBV5-4 and TRBJ2-3 gives the whole variable domain ETGVTQSPTHLIKTRGQQVTLRCSSQSGHNTVSWYQQALGQGPQFIFQYYREEENGRGNFPPRFSGLQFPNYSSELNVNALELDDSALYLCASSKGWGDQPDTQYFGPGTRLTVL.

This CDR3 reads CASKLRGARNQPQHF. CDR3 coding DNA: TGTGCCAGCAAACTTCGGGGGGCGCGCAATCAGCCCCAGCATTTT. The chain employs TRBV2 and TRBJ1-5; possible D gene TRBD1, 6 bases. The CDR3 runs to 15 residues. Germline lookup yields CDR1 SNHLY and CDR2 FYNNEI. The germline V and J ends were trimmed by 7 bases and 2 bases, with 15 bases remaining between them.

V is TRBV10-3 and J is TRBJ2-7; D is ambiguous. Germline-derived CDR1 and CDR2 are ENHRY and SYGVKD. The CDR3 has 14 amino acids. Between the trimmed V and J ends, which lost 0 bases and 0 bases, there was a span of 6 bases. The CDR3 DNA follows: TGTGCCATCAGTGAGTCCGGCGGCTCCTACGAGCAGTACTTC. This encodes CAISESGGSYEQYF.

This clone appeared a single time. The chain links TRBV28 to TRBJ2-7; a possible D gene is TRBD1 (6 bases). This CDR3 comprises 13 residues. CDR1 MDHEN and CDR2 SYDVKM come from the germline V gene. V was trimmed by 8 bases and J by 3 bases, leaving 14 bases between them. The CDR3 nucleotides read TGTGCCAGCGAGGGGGTCCTCGGCTACGAGCAGTACTTC. Encoded protein: CASEGVLGYEQYF.

The chain couples TRBV7-9 to TRBJ1-4, with 7 bases lining up with TRBD1. J was trimmed by 6 bases and V by 5 bases; bases with no gene match: 3. The CDR3 length is 13 residues. CDR1 is SEHNR and CDR2 is FQNEAQ in the germline V gene (reference sequence). CDR3 region: CASSVDRDEKLFF. In nucleotides, the CDR3 is TGTGCCAGCAGCGTAGACAGGGATGAAAAACTGTTTTTT. The full variable domain, rest sourced from reference TRBV7-9 and TRBJ1-4, is DTGVSQNPRHKITKRGQNVTFRCDPISEHNRLYWYRQTLGQGPEFLTYFQNEAQLEKSRLLSDRFSAERPKGSFSTLEIQRTEQGDSAMYLCASSVDRDEKLFFGSGTQLSVL.

V usage is TRBV7-3 and J usage is TRBJ1-2; TRBD1 is a possible D gene (5 bases). This CDR3 comprises 12 residues. The V end was cut by 4 bases, the J end by 7 bases, with 10 bases between. Germline CDR1 is SGHTA and CDR2 is FQGTGA. CDR3 amino acids: CASSSGKGGYTF. CDR3 coding DNA: TGTGCCAGCAGCTCAGGGAAGGGTGGCTACACCTTC.

This rearrangement joins TRBV4-2 to TRBJ1-6, with no clear D. The V end lost 0 bases, the J end lost 1 base, and 13 bases lay between the germline ends. Germline V lookup: CDR1 LGHNA, CDR2 YNFKEQ. The CDR3 has 18 amino acids. In DNA, the CDR3 is TGTGCCAGCAGCCAAGATGTAAGGGAGGATTCCTATAATTCACCCCTCCACTTT. Residues: CASSQDVREDSYNSPLHF.

The V call is TRBV7-6, the J call TRBJ1-4; no clear D gene. The CDR3 is 16 amino acids. The germline V gene has CDR1 SGHVS and CDR2 FNYEAQ. Trimming took 7 bases from V and 2 from J, leaving 17 bases between them. The CDR3 DNA reads as TGTGCCAGCAAAACCAAACCCGGACTGACTAATGAAAAACTGTTTTTT. This codes for CASKTKPGLTNEKLFF.

The chain employs TRBV9 and TRBJ1-2; maybe TRBD1 (6 bases). Germline V CDR1 and CDR2: SGDLS, YYNGEE. V gave up 0 bases and J gave up 5 bases, with 11 bases separating them. The CDR3 totals 14 residues. CDR3: CASSVVGTTYGYTF. The DNA of the CDR3 is TGTGCCAGCAGCGTAGTAGGGACAACGTATGGCTACACCTTC.

The rearrangement joins TRBV5-1 to TRBJ1-3; D call uncertain. V was cut by 0 bases and J by 4 bases, with 8 bases left in between. The germline V gene encodes CDR1 SGHRS and CDR2 YFSETQ. The CDR3 totals 14 residues. DNA for the CDR3: TGCGCCAGCAGCTTGGACGCTAGGGGAAACACCATATATTTT. It specifies CASSLDARGNTIYF.

The rearrangement uses TRBV6-6 and TRBJ1-4; D call uncertain. This CDR3 is built from 14 residues. Germline CDR1 is MNHNY and CDR2 is SVGAGI (reference sequence). V was cut by 4 bases and J by 5 bases, with 11 bases left in between. CDR3 bases: TGTGCCAGCAGTTTCGAACACAGAAATGAAAAACTGTTTTTT. It encodes CASSFEHRNEKLFF.

The CDR3 here is CASSVGPSGSPRNEQFF. CDR3 in DNA: TGTGCCAGCAGCGTAGGGCCTAGCGGGAGCCCCAGGAATGAGCAGTTCTTC. The chain links TRBV9 to TRBJ2-1; 10 positions match TRBD2. With V trimmed by 0 bases and J by 7 bases, 10 bases remained unmatched. CDR1 and CDR2 (germline): SGDLS, YYNGEE. This CDR3 has 17 amino acids. Using reference TRBV9 and TRBJ2-1 for the parts outside the CDR3, the full variable domain is DSGVTQTPKHLITATGQRVTLRCSPRSGDLSVYWYQQSLDQGLQFLIQYYNGEERAKGNILERFSAQQFPDLHSELNLSSLELGDSALYFCASSVGPSGSPRNEQFFGPGTRLTVL.

The chain couples TRBV5-4 to TRBJ2-3; 10 bases fit TRBD2. This CDR3 is 16 amino acids long. Germline CDR1 SGHNT, CDR2 YYREEE (reference sequence). J was trimmed by 6 bases and V by 4 bases; bases with no gene match: 11. Here the CDR3 reads CASSPNSAGGWDTQYF. CDR3 DNA sequence: TGTGCCAGCAGCCCTAACTCAGCGGGGGGGTGGGATACGCAGTATTTT.

The chain recombines TRBV24-1 with TRBJ1-2, with TRBD1 matching over 8 bases. The V gene end was trimmed by 4 bases and the J gene end by 2 bases; junction bases not matched to a gene: 17. This CDR3 has 19 residues. In germline, CDR1 is KGHDR, CDR2 SFDVKD. CDR3 loop: CATSEPADRGGLSNYGYTF. The CDR3 coding sequence is TGTGCCACCAGTGAGCCTGCCGACAGGGGAGGATTGTCGAACTATGGCTACACCTTC.

The chain employs TRBV2 and TRBJ1-2; D may be TRBD1 (6 bases). The CDR3 spans 15 residues. CDR1 and CDR2 (germline): SNHLY, FYNNEI. V was pared by 6 bases and J by 2 bases, with 16 bases between. CDR3 coding DNA: TGTGCCAGCAGAGCCCCAGGGGCTCCGAACTATGGCTACACCTTC. Amino acid sequence: CASRAPGAPNYGYTF.

This chain connects TRBV6-5 to TRBJ1-2; no clear D gene. V was shortened by 7 bases and J by 0 bases, with 12 bases between the two germline ends. This CDR3 has 14 amino acids. CDR1 is MNHEY, CDR2 SVGAGI, per germline. In DNA, the CDR3 is TGTGCCAGCACGGAGAGCCGGGCTAACTATGGCTACACCTTC. Residues: CASTESRANYGYTF.

The V and J genes are TRBV10-1 and TRBJ2-7; TRBD1 aligns across 7 bases. Germline CDR1 reads WNHNN; CDR2 reads SYGVQD (reference sequence). After removal of 6 bases from V and 2 bases from J, the junction contained 7 bases not matched to a gene. CDR3 length equals 14 residues. The CDR3: CASSGQDLPYEQYF. DNA for the CDR3: TGCGCCAGCAGCGGACAGGACCTACCCTACGAGCAGTACTTC.

The chain uses TRBV4-1 and TRBJ1-5; possibly TRBD1 for D (6 bases). The CDR3 is made up of 15 amino acids. Germline V lookup: CDR1 MGHRA, CDR2 YSYEKL. The V end was cut by 0 bases, the J end by 1 base, with 7 bases between. CDR3 DNA: TGCGCCAGCAGCCAAGAGGGGGCAAGCAATCAGCCCCAGCATTTT. Translation: CASSQEGASNQPQHF.

The chain employs TRBV11-2 and TRBJ1-1; the D gene is possibly TRBD1 (6 bases). The germline V gene encodes CDR1 SGHAT and CDR2 FQNNGV. The length of the CDR3 is 14 residues. V was trimmed by 5 bases and J by 1 base, leaving 11 bases between them. The DNA for the CDR3 is TGTGCCAGCAGCCCGCCACAGGGGAACACTGAAGCTTTCTTT. Its protein product is CASSPPQGNTEAFF. The complete variable domain, with remaining parts taken from reference TRBV11-2 and TRBJ1-1, reads EAGVAQSPRYKIIEKRQSVAFWCNPISGHATLYWYQQILGQGPKLLIQFQNNGVVDDSQLPKDRFSAERLKGVDSTLKIQPAKLEDSAVYLCASSPPQGNTEAFFGQGTRLTVV.

The V and J genes are TRBV19 and TRBJ2-7; 7 positions agree with TRBD1. The CDR3 has 13 residues. The trim removed 10 bases at V and 6 bases at J, leaving 12 bases unmatched. CDR1 and CDR2 from the germline V gene are LNHDA and SQIVND (reference sequence). CDR3 coding DNA: TGTGCCACCTCCTCCCGGGACAGTCGCGAGCAGTACTTC. Its translation is CATSSRDSREQYF.

A note on this clone: The same CDR3 can be traced to other DNA sequences in this sample. This chain connects TRBV5-1 to TRBJ2-2; possible D gene TRBD2, 6 bases. The germline gives CDR1 SGHRS, CDR2 YFSETQ. V was trimmed by 2 bases and J by 0 bases, leaving 8 bases between them. This CDR3 is 15 amino acids long. The CDR3 spells CASSFGGTNTGELFF. For the CDR3, the DNA is TGCGCCAGCAGCTTCGGGGGAACGAACACCGGGGAGCTGTTTTTT.

This clone was seen only once. V usage is TRBV19 and J usage is TRBJ1-1, with D possibly being TRBD1 (6 bases). The germline gives CDR1 LNHDA, CDR2 SQIVND (reference sequence). V dropped 6 bases and J dropped 5 bases, with 16 bases sitting between them. This CDR3 has 14 amino acids. The CDR3 sequence: CASRTLGGRTEAFF. The CDR3 DNA is TGTGCCAGTAGAACCCTCGGGGGGCGGACTGAAGCTTTCTTT.

This clone appeared a single time. The genes are TRBV11-2 and TRBJ2-7; 8 bases fit TRBD1. After removal of 4 bases from V and 10 bases from J, the junction contained 12 bases not matched to a gene. The CDR3 length is 14 residues. Germline V gives CDR1 SGHAT, CDR2 FQNNGV. Here the CDR3 reads CASSSTGQGPDQYF. CDR3 DNA: TGTGCCAGCAGCTCGACCGGACAGGGACCGGATCAGTACTTC. Full variable domain (missing parts from reference TRBV11-2 and TRBJ2-7): EAGVAQSPRYKIIEKRQSVAFWCNPISGHATLYWYQQILGQGPKLLIQFQNNGVVDDSQLPKDRFSAERLKGVDSTLKIQPAKLEDSAVYLCASSSTGQGPDQYFGPGTRLTVT.